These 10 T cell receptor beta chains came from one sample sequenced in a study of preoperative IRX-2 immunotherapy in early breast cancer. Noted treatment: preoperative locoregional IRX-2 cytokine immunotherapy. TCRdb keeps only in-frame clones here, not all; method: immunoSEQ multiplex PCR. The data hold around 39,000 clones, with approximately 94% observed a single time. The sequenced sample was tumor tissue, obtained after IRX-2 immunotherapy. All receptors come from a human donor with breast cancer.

The DNA for the CDR3 is TGCGCCAGCAGCGCCGGTACCTACGAGCAGTACTTC. Its translation is CASSAGTYEQYF. The J gene is TRBJ2-7, the V gene TRBV10-1, with D unresolved. The CDR3 length is 12 residues. V lost 6 bases and J 2 bases, leaving 8 bases between the germline ends. Germline-derived CDR1 and CDR2 are WNHNN and SYGVQD (reference sequence).

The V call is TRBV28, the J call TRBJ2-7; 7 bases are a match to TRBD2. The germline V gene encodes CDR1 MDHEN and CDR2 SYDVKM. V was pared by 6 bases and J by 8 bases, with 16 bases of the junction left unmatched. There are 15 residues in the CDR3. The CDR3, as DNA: TGTGCCAGCAGCCGCCCCCAAGCGGGAAGACCCAAGCAGTACTTC. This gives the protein CASSRPQAGRPKQYF.

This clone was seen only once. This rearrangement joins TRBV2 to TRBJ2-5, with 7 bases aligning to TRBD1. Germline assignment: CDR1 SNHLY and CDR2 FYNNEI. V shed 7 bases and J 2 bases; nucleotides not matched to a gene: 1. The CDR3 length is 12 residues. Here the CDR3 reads CASTGQQETQYF. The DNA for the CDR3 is TGTGCCAGCACGGGACAGCAAGAGACCCAGTACTTC.

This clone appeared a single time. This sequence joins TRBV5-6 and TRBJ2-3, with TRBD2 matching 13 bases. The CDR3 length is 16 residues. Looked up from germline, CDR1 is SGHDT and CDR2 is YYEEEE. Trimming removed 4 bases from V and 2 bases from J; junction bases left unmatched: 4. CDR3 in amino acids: CASSPGLAGDTDTQYF. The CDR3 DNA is TGTGCCAGCAGCCCTGGACTAGCGGGGGACACAGATACGCAGTATTTT.

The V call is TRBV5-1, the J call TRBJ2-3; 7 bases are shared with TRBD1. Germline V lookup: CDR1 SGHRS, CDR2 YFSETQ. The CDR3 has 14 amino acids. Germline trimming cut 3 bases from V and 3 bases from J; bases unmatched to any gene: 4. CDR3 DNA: TGCGCCAGCAGCTCCAGGGGGACGACAGATACGCAGTATTTT. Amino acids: CASSSRGTTDTQYF.

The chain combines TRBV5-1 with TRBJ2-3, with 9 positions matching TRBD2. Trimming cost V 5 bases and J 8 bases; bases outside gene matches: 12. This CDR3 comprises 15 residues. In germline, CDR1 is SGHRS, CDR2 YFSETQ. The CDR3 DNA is TGCGCCAGCAGTCAGGCTAGCGGGGAGCTCGGTACGCAGTATTTT. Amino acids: CASSQASGELGTQYF.

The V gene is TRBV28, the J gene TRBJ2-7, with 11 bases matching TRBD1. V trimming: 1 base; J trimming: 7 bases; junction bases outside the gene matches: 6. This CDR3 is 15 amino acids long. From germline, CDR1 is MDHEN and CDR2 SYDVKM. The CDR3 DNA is TGTGCCAGCAGTTTATTTTGGACAGGGGGCGGAGAGCAGTACTTC. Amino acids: CASSLFWTGGGEQYF.

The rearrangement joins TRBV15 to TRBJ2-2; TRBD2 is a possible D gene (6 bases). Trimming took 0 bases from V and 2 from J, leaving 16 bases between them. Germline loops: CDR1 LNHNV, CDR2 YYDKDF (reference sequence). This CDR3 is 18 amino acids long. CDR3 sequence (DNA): TGTGCCACCAGCAGAGATTTTGCGGGGTTCCGAAACACCGGGGAGCTGTTTTTT. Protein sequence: CATSRDFAGFRNTGELFF.

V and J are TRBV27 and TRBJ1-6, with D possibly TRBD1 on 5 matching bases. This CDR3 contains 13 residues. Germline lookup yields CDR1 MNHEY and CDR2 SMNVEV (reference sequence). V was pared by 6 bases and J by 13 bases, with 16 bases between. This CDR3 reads CASSTGAGRPLHF. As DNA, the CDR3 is TGTGCCAGCAGCACCGGGGCCGGGCGGCCCCTCCACTTT.

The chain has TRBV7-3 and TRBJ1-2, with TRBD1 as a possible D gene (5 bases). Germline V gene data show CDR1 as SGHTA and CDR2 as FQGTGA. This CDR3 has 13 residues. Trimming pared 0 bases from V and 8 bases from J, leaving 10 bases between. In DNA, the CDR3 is TGTGCCAGCAGCTTAACAGGGGATTGGGGCTACACCTTC. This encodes CASSLTGDWGYTF.